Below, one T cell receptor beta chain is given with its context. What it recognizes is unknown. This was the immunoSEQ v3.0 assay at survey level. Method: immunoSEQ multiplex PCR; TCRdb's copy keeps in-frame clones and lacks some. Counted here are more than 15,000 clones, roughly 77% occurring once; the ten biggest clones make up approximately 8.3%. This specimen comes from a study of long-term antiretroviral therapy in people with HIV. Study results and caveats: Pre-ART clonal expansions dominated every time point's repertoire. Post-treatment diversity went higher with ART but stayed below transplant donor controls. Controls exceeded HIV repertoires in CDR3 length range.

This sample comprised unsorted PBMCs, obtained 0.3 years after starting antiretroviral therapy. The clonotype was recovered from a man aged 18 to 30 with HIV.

The CDR3 here is CASSSPTTEAFF. The DNA of the CDR3 is TGCGCCAGCAGTTCACCCACCACTGAAGCTTTCTTT. The chain uses TRBV5-1 and TRBJ1-1, with D uncertain. The V end lost 5 bases, the J end lost 4 bases, and 9 bases lay between the germline ends. In germline, CDR1 is SGHRS, CDR2 YFSETQ. This CDR3 spans 12 amino acids. The whole variable domain, filled in from reference TRBV5-1 and TRBJ1-1, reads KAGVTQTPRYLIKTRGQQVTLSCSPISGHRSVSWYQQTPGQGLQFLFEYFSETQRNKGNFPGRFSGRQFSNSRSEMNVSTLELGDSALYLCASSSPTTEAFFGQGTRLTVV.